This passage covers 2 T cell receptor beta chains from one sample sequenced in a study of sequential checkpoint blockade in melanoma. Stated treatment: randomized to nivolumab then ipilimumab (arm A) or the reverse (arm B). Method: immunoSEQ multiplex PCR; TCRdb's copy keeps in-frame clones and lacks some. The sample carries 9,000 or so clones, around 60% recorded once. Sequencing used CD8+ T cells sorted from blood (inferred from file names), obtained from a patient given nivolumab and ipilimumab in sequence. These receptors were collected from a human donor with melanoma.

The V call is TRBV4-3, the J call TRBJ2-2; tentative D call: TRBD2 (6 bases). Germline-derived CDR1 and CDR2 are LGHNA and YSLEER. V was pared by 1 base and J by 4 bases, with 7 bases between. The CDR3 covers 14 residues. CDR3 sequence reads: CASSQGGVTGELFF. CDR3 sequence (DNA): TGCGCCAGCAGCCAAGGGGGGGTCACCGGGGAGCTGTTTTTT.

The J gene is TRBJ1-4, the V gene TRBV19; 10 nucleotides match TRBD1. Per germline, CDR1 LNHDA and CDR2 SQIVND (reference sequence). V shed 7 bases and J 0 bases; nucleotides not matched to a gene: 5. This CDR3 is built from 16 residues. The CDR3 nucleotides are TGTGCCAGTACCCGACAGGGGGCATCAACTAATGAAAAACTGTTTTTT. Its translation is CASTRQGASTNEKLFF.